The entry below describes one T cell receptor beta chain. The data were taken from a study of control samples from healthy donors and cancer patients. The germline CDR1 and CDR2 sequences are SGHDT and YYEEEE. Trimming removed 2 bases from V and 1 base from J, with 10 bases in between. The CDR3 spans 14 residues. TCRdb keeps only in-frame clones here, not all; method: immunoSEQ multiplex PCR. Of 60,000 to 100,000 clones in the sample, about 88% were seen once. J is TRBJ2-7 and V is TRBV5-6; the D call may be TRBD1 or TRBD2 (5 bases each). The sample was blood. The origin of this receptor is a man aged 45-65 years in good health. The CDR3 here is CASSFGTVSYEQYF. CDR3 nucleotide sequence: TGTGCCAGCAGCTTCGGGACGGTTTCCTACGAGCAGTACTTC.